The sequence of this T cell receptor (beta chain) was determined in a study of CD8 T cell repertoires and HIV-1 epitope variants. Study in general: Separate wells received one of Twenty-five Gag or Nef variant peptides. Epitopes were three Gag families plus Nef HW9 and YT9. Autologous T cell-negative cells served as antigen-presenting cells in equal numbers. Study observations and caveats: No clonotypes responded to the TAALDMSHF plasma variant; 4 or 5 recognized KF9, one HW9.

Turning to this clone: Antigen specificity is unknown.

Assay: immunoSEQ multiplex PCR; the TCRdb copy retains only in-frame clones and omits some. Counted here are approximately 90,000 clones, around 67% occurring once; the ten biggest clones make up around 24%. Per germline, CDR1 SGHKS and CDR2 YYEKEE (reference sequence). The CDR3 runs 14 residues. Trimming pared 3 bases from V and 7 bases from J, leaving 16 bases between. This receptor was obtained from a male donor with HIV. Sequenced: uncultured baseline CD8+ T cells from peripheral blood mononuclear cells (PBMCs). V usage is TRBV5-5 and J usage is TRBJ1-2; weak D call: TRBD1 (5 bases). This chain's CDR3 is CASSSRSGSRGYTF. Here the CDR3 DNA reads TGTGCCAGCAGCTCCAGATCAGGGTCACGTGGCTACACCTTC.